This T cell receptor beta chain was sequenced during a study of blood T cell repertoires in COVID-19. Trimming took 0 bases from V and 4 from J; bases not matched to a gene: 4. The germline gives CDR1 LGHNA, CDR2 YSLEER. The CDR3 extends over 15 amino acids. This table comes from immunoSEQ multiplex PCR, and its TCRdb copy is limited to in-frame clones, with some not included. The table has some 250,000 clones, approximately 86% seen once. The specimen was peripheral blood. J is TRBJ2-5 and V is TRBV4-3; 8 bases map to TRBD2. This clonotype originated in a woman in her thirties with acute or convalescent COVID-19. DNA of the CDR3: TGCGCCAGCAGCCAAGAACGGCGGGAGGTAGAGACCCAGTACTTC. Translating it yields CASSQERREVETQYF.